This T cell receptor beta chain was retrieved from a study of T-cell memory formation after mild COVID-19. TCRdb analysed the 5' RACE reads with MiXCR anew, one entry per CDR3 protein. The top ten clones hold 20% to 25% of a sample with 240,000 or so distinct CDR3 sequences, 8% to 9.5% of them seen once. Germline CDR1 is MNHEY and CDR2 is SVGAGI. The junction had 7 bases not matched to a gene; V was cut back by 5 bases and J by 6 bases. The CDR3 runs to 15 residues. Study results and caveats: Several responding clones turned up in pre-infection memory, indicating that cross-reactive memory may have taken part. CD4+ contracting clones lay mainly in CM and EM, CD8+ ones in EMRA.

There are many counts of this clonotype. Its target is not known. This TCR derives from a man younger than 35 who had mild COVID-19 (a few samples of this study predate the infection). Cell type and time point are not known. Sequencing input: PBMCs or a T cell subset sorted from them (not recorded which). The chain recombines TRBV6-5 with TRBJ1-4, with 9 bases fitting TRBD1. The CDR3 protein is CASSSSGTGHEKLFF. For the CDR3, the DNA is TGTGCCAGCAGTAGTTCCGGGACAGGGCATGAAAAACTGTTTTTT.